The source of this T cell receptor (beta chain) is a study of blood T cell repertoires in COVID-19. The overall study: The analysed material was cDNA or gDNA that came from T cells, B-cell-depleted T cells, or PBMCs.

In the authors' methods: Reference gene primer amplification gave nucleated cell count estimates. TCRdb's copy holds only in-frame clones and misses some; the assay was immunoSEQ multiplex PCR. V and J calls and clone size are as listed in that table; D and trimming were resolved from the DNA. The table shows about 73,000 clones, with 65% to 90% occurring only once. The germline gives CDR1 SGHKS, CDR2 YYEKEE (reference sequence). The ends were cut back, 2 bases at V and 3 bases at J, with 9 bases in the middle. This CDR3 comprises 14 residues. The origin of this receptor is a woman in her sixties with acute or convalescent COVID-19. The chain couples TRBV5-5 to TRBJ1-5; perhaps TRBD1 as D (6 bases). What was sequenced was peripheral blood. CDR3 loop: CASSFVGHNQPQHF. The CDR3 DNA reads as TGTGCCAGCAGCTTCGTGGGACACAATCAGCCCCAGCATTTT.